The 28 T cell receptor beta chains in this list originate from one sample, sequenced in a study of blood T cell repertoires in COVID-19. Profiling relied on immunoSEQ multiplex PCR, and the TCRdb table lists in-frame clones only, not all of them. The sample has around 99,000 clones, about nine tenths seen once; the top ten hold roughly 5%. The material sequenced was peripheral blood. All receptors derive from a man aged 45-60 years with acute or convalescent COVID-19.

The chain is built from TRBV27 and TRBJ1-2, with a tentative D call TRBD1 (5 bases). There are 12 residues in the CDR3. Germline V gene data show CDR1 as MNHEY and CDR2 as SMNVEV (reference sequence). The V end was cut by 6 bases, the J end by 4 bases, with 9 bases between. CDR3 in DNA: TGTGCCAGCAGCGGGGGGGGCTATGGCTACACCTTC. The encoded protein is CASSGGGYGYTF.

CDR3 sequence: CASSLWRGTGELFF. The DNA for the CDR3 is TGTGCCAGCAGTTTATGGCGAGGGACCGGGGAGCTGTTTTTT. V and J are TRBV27 and TRBJ2-2, with a weak D call TRBD2 (5 bases). The V end was cut by 1 base, the J end by 5 bases, with 8 bases between. CDR1 MNHEY and CDR2 SMNVEV come from the germline V gene (reference sequence). There are 14 residues in the CDR3.

As to this clone: Other DNA sequences in this sample translate to the same CDR3. DNA for the CDR3: TGTGCCAGCAGTGAAGCAAGGGGGACAGGACCCGACGTCTATGGCTATACCTTC. Translating gives CASSEARGTGPDVYGYTF. The genes are TRBV21-1 and TRBJ1-2; the table's D call, TRBD1, has no DNA check behind it. TRBV21-1 is reported as a pseudogene. This CDR3 comprises 18 residues.

This sequence joins TRBV27 and TRBJ2-2; D is possibly TRBD2 (6 bases). CDR3 size: 15 residues. The germline V gene encodes CDR1 MNHEY and CDR2 SMNVEV (reference sequence). Trimming took 2 bases from V and 7 from J, leaving 14 bases between them. The CDR3 spells CASSLDWGVGGELFF. The CDR3 bases are TGTGCCAGCAGTTTAGATTGGGGGGTAGGCGGGGAGCTGTTTTTT.

The chain couples TRBV9 to TRBJ1-2, with 8 bases matching TRBD1. The CDR3 is 17 amino acids. Germline assignment: CDR1 SGDLS and CDR2 YYNGEE. V gave up 0 bases and J gave up 4 bases; unmatched junction bases: 11. CDR3 in DNA: TGTGCCAGCAGCGTAGCTCCCGGACAGGGACTGAGCTATGGCTACACCTTC. Translated: CASSVAPGQGLSYGYTF.

The V and J genes are TRBV2 and TRBJ2-1, with TRBD1 matching 12 bases. In germline, CDR1 is SNHLY, CDR2 FYNNEI. V was pared by 4 bases and J by 1 base, with 8 bases of the junction left unmatched. The CDR3 has 18 residues. Written as DNA, the CDR3 is TGTGCCAGCAGTGTTCGTCGGGGACAGGGGGCTTCCTACAATGAGCAGTTCTTC. It is translated as CASSVRRGQGASYNEQFF.

The V call is TRBV6-6, the J call TRBJ2-2, with D maybe TRBD1 (7 bases). The ends were cut back, 5 bases at V and 6 bases at J, with 19 bases in the middle. The CDR3 has 16 residues. CDR1 and CDR2 (germline): MNHNY, SVGAGI (reference sequence). This CDR3 is CASSPSEGAQAGELFF. The CDR3 DNA reads as TGTGCCAGCAGTCCTTCGGAGGGGGCGCAAGCCGGGGAGCTGTTTTTT.

The J gene is TRBJ2-7, the V gene TRBV7-2, with D possibly TRBD2 on 6 matching bases. The germline V and J ends were trimmed by 5 bases and 1 base, with 12 bases remaining between them. CDR1 is SGHTA and CDR2 is FQGNSA in the germline V gene. This CDR3 is built from 14 residues. This chain's CDR3 is CASSQAAGSYEQYF. In DNA form, the CDR3 reads TGTGCCAGCAGCCAAGCGGCGGGATCCTACGAGCAGTACTTC.

The V call is TRBV10-2, the J call TRBJ1-5; tentatively, D is TRBD1 (6 bases). The V and J ends lost 4 bases and 7 bases respectively, with 14 bases between them. There are 14 residues in the CDR3. Germline assignment: CDR1 WSHSY and CDR2 SAAADI. This chain's CDR3 is CASSVGGGGQPQHF. The CDR3 DNA sequence: TGCGCCAGCAGTGTAGGGGGGGGCGGCCAGCCCCAGCATTTT.

This clone was recorded once. This sequence joins TRBV19 and TRBJ2-1; 9 bases align to TRBD2. Germline CDR1 reads LNHDA; CDR2 reads SQIVND (reference sequence). This CDR3 spans 15 amino acids. V dropped 4 bases and J dropped 7; count of bases not matched to a gene: 8. In nucleotides, the CDR3 is TGTGCCAGTAGTACCCCGGGACTAGCTGCAAATGAGCAGTTCTTC. It encodes CASSTPGLAANEQFF. Supplemented by reference TRBV19 and TRBJ2-1, the full variable domain reads DGGITQSPKYLFRKEGQNVTLSCEQNLNHDAMYWYRQDPGQGLRLIYYSQIVNDFQKGDIAEGYSVSREKKESFPLTVTSAQKNPTAFYLCASSTPGLAANEQFFGPGTRLTVL.

This clone was observed a few times. The V call is TRBV5-8, the J call TRBJ2-4, with 9 bases identical to TRBD1. Trimming cost V 0 bases and J 10 bases; bases outside gene matches: 8. This CDR3 has 15 residues. The V gene's germline CDR1 is SGHTS and CDR2 YDEGEE. The CDR3 coding sequence is TGTGCCAGCAGCTTGGGGGGACAGGGTGGCGGGATTCAGTACTTC. Protein sequence: CASSLGGQGGGIQYF.

The chain uses TRBV24-1 and TRBJ2-7, with 13 bases that match TRBD2. V shed 2 bases and J 3 bases; nucleotides not matched to a gene: 9. CDR3 length: 18 residues. From germline, CDR1 is KGHDR and CDR2 SFDVKD. This CDR3 reads CATSDSRTSGSPYYEQYF. DNA for the CDR3: TGTGCCACCAGTGATTCACGGACTAGCGGGAGCCCTTACTACGAGCAGTACTTC.

V gene TRBV12-5 combines with J gene TRBJ2-2; 7 nucleotides line up with TRBD2. CDR3 length: 15 amino acids. V trimming: 8 bases; J trimming: 1 base; junction bases outside the gene matches: 7. The germline CDR1 and CDR2 sequences are LGHNT and FRNRAP. The CDR3, as DNA: TGTGCTAGTACCCAAGCGGGGCTGAACACCGGGGAGCTGTTTTTT. This encodes CASTQAGLNTGELFF.

The rearrangement links TRBV21-1 to TRBJ1-6; the table's D gene call, TRBD1, was not cross checked with the DNA. TRBV21-1 is a recognized pseudogene. CDR3 length equals 16 residues. The CDR3 sequence is CASSKQVRGSNSPLHF. In nucleotides, the CDR3 is TGTGCCAGCAGCAAACAGGTGAGGGGGAGTAATTCACCCCTCCACTTT.

This chain connects TRBV7-9 to TRBJ2-1; 14 bases align to TRBD2. Germline V CDR1 and CDR2: SEHNR, FQNEAQ (reference sequence). The CDR3 is 17 residues long. After removal of 5 bases from V and 8 bases from J, the junction contained 11 bases not matched to a gene. In DNA form, the CDR3 reads TGTGCCAGCAGCCCTCCCGGGACTAGCGGGAGCCCCCATGAGCAGTTCTTC. Its translation: CASSPPGTSGSPHEQFF.

This clone was found a few times. The gene calls are TRBV19 and TRBJ2-3; D possibly corresponds to TRBD2 (6 bases). This CDR3 region has 15 residues. Trimming pared 8 bases from V and 3 bases from J, leaving 18 bases between. Germline CDR1 is LNHDA and CDR2 is SQIVND (reference sequence). In nucleotides, the CDR3 is TGTGCCAGTGCCTGGAGGGGACTCCCAACAGATACGCAGTATTTT. Translation gives CASAWRGLPTDTQYF.

The gene calls are TRBV24-1 and TRBJ2-7; TRBD1 matches 8 bases. The CDR3 has 15 amino acids. With V trimmed by 3 bases and J by 2 bases, 5 bases remained unmatched. Per the germline V gene, CDR1 is KGHDR and CDR2 is SFDVKD. The DNA for the CDR3 is TGTGCCACCAGTGATAAGACAGGGGCGCCCTACGAGCAGTACTTC. It translates to CATSDKTGAPYEQYF.

J is TRBJ1-5 and V is TRBV30, with D tentatively TRBD1 (5 bases). Germline assignment: CDR1 GTSNPN and CDR2 SVGIG (reference sequence). V dropped 4 bases and J dropped 4 bases, with 14 bases sitting between them. The CDR3 is made up of 14 amino acids. CDR3 region: CAWNSGGGNQPQHF. CDR3 in DNA: TGTGCCTGGAACTCGGGGGGAGGAAATCAGCCCCAGCATTTT.

The chain has TRBV24-1 and TRBJ1-4, with 9 bases lining up with TRBD1. The CDR3 runs 15 residues. Germline V gene lookup returns CDR1 KGHDR and CDR2 SFDVKD. The V and J ends lost 3 bases and 4 bases, in that order; junction bases with no gene match: 2. CDR3 DNA: TGTGCCACCAGTGATGGACAGGGGTATAATGAAAAACTGTTTTTT. It yields the protein CATSDGQGYNEKLFF.

This clone came up many times. The chain uses TRBV4-1 and TRBJ1-3, with 8 bases identical to TRBD1. CDR3 size: 16 residues. J lost 0 bases, V lost 4 bases, and 5 bases had no gene match. In germline, CDR1 is MGHRA, CDR2 YSYEKL. CDR3 nucleotides: TGCGCCAGCAGCCTCCGACAGGGGAGCTCTGGAAACACCATATATTTT. Translated, it gives CASSLRQGSSGNTIYF.

CDR3 region: CASSLADRGRGETQYF. As DNA, the CDR3 is TGCGCCAGCAGCTTGGCGGACAGGGGGCGCGGGGAGACCCAGTACTTC. The chain has TRBV5-1 and TRBJ2-5; TRBD1 matches at 11 bases. The length of the CDR3 is 16 residues. V lost 0 bases and J lost 5; bases outside the gene matches: 6. Germline V gene lookup returns CDR1 SGHRS and CDR2 YFSETQ.

The chain couples TRBV19 to TRBJ2-7; 7 nucleotides agree with TRBD2. Germline V gives CDR1 LNHDA, CDR2 SQIVND (reference sequence). The CDR3 has 19 amino acids. V lost 6 bases and J lost 6; bases outside the gene matches: 26. This chain's CDR3 is CASSRTNLRGSGTTSEQYF. CDR3 DNA: TGTGCCAGTAGCCGAACCAACCTAAGGGGCTCCGGGACTACGAGCGAGCAGTACTTC.

The chain combines TRBV10-3 with TRBJ1-6, with unresolved D. The CDR3 has 17 residues. The germline V gene encodes CDR1 ENHRY and CDR2 SYGVKD. With 10 bases removed from V and 6 bases from J, the gap between germline ends came to 25 bases. The CDR3 region has the DNA TGTGCCACCCTCTCGCGTGTTCTGTCGAGGGCTAATTCACCCCTCCACTTT. It codes for CATLSRVLSRANSPLHF.

The chain employs TRBV6-5 and TRBJ2-7; 10 bases fit TRBD1. V dropped 7 bases and J dropped 0; count of bases not matched to a gene: 3. Germline CDR1 MNHEY, CDR2 SVGAGI. This CDR3 has 14 amino acids. The CDR3 nucleotides read TGTGCCAGCATCAGGACAGGGGGCTCCTACGAGCAGTACTTC. Translated, it gives CASIRTGGSYEQYF.

The V gene is TRBV19, the J gene TRBJ2-5, with D possibly being TRBD2 (5 bases). The germline gives CDR1 LNHDA, CDR2 SQIVND (reference sequence). The CDR3 has 13 amino acids. With 1 base removed from V and 10 bases from J, the gap between germline ends came to 13 bases. The CDR3 DNA reads as TGTGCCAGTAGTATAGGGACGGGATCGGACCAGTACTTC. Translated: CASSIGTGSDQYF.

The CDR3 protein is CASSYFSGSKETQYF. Written as DNA, the CDR3 is TGTGCCAGCAGTTACTTTAGCGGGAGTAAAGAGACCCAGTACTTC. This chain connects TRBV6-5 to TRBJ2-5; TRBD2 aligns across 9 bases. Trimming at V came to 1 base and at J to 3 bases, leaving 3 bases not matched to a gene. Germline-derived CDR1 and CDR2 are MNHEY and SVGAGI. The CDR3 length is 15 residues.

The rearrangement links TRBV14 to TRBJ2-7, with D possibly being TRBD2 (5 bases). Germline V gene sequence: CDR1 SGHDN, CDR2 FVKESK. CDR3 length: 15 residues. Deletions cut 3 bases from V and 2 bases from J, with 14 bases between. CDR3 DNA: TGTGCCAGCAGCCATTTGCGGGCTAGAGCCTACGAGCAGTACTTC. Its translation: CASSHLRARAYEQYF.

V usage is TRBV19 and J usage is TRBJ1-1; a possible D gene is TRBD1 (5 bases). V was shortened by 7 bases and J by 0 bases, with 18 bases between the two germline ends. Per the germline V gene, CDR1 is LNHDA and CDR2 is SQIVND (reference sequence). The CDR3 is made up of 16 amino acids. As DNA, the CDR3 is TGTGCCAGTATCGACAGCGGGCGGCTAATGAACACTGAAGCTTTCTTT. Translated: CASIDSGRLMNTEAFF.